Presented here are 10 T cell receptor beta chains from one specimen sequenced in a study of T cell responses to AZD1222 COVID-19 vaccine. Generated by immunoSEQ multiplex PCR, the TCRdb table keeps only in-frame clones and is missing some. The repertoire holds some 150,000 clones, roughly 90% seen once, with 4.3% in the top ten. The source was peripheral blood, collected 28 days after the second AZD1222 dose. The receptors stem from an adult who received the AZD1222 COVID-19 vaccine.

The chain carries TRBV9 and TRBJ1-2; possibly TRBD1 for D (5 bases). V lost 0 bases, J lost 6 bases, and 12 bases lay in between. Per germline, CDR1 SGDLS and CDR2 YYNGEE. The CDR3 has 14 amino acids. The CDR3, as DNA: TGTGCCAGCAGCGTAGCTGGGACCCATCATGGCTACACCTTC. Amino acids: CASSVAGTHHGYTF.

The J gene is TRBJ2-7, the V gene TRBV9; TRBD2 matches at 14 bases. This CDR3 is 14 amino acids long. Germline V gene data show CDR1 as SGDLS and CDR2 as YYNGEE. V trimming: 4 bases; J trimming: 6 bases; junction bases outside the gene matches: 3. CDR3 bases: TGTGCCAGCAGCCCGGGACTAGCGGGGGTCGAGCAGTACTTC. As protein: CASSPGLAGVEQYF.

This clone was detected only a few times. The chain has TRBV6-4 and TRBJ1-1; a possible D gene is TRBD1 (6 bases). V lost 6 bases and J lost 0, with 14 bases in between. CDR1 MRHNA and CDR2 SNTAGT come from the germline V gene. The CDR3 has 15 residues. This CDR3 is CASSPGRGVNTEAFF. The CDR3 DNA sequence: TGTGCCAGCAGCCCCGGGAGGGGGGTGAACACTGAAGCTTTCTTT.

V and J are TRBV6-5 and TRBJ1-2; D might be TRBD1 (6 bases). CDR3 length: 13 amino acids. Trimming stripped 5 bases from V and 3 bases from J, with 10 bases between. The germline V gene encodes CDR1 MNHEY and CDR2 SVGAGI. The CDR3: CASSHDRHYGYTF. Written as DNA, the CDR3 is TGTGCCAGCAGTCACGACAGGCACTATGGCTACACCTTC.

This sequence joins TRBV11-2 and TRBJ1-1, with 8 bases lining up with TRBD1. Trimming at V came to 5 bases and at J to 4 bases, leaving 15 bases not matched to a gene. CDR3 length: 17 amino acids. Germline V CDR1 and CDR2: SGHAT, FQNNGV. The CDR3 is CASSPNRRPGQATEAFF. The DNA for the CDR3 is TGTGCCAGCAGCCCAAACCGTCGTCCGGGACAGGCCACTGAAGCTTTCTTT.

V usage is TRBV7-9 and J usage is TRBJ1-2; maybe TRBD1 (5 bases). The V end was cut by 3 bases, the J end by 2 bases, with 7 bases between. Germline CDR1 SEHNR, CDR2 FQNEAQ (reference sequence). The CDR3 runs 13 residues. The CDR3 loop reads CASSLTANYGYTF. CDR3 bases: TGTGCCAGCAGCTTGACAGCAAACTATGGCTACACCTTC.

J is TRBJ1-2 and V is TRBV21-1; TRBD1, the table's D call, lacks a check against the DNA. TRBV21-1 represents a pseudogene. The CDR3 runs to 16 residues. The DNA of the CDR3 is TGTGCCAGCAGCAAAAAGGACAGGGGGCTTGACTATGGCTACACCTTC. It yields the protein CASSKKDRGLDYGYTF.

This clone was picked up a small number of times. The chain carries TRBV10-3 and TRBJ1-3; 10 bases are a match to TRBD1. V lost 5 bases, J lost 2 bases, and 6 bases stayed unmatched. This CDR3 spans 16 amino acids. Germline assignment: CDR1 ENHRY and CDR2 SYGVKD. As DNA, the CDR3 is TGTGCCATCAGTCCGGGACAGGGGTTTACTGGAAACACCATATATTTT. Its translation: CAISPGQGFTGNTIYF.

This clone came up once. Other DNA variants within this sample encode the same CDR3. CDR3 in DNA: TGTGCCAGTAGTATCGGCAGGGGCTACACCTTC. Amino acid sequence: CASSIGRGYTF. The rearrangement joins TRBV19 to TRBJ1-2; no clear D gene. Germline CDR1 and CDR2: LNHDA and SQIVND (reference sequence). The V and J ends lost 3 bases and 8 bases respectively, with 7 bases between them. CDR3 size: 11 residues.

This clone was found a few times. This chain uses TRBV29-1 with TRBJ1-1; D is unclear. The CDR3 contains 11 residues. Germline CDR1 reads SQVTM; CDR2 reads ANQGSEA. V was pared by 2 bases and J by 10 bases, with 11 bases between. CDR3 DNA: TGCAGCGTTGAAACGGGTGAGAGAGCTTTCTTT. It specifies CSVETGERAFF.